A single TCR beta chain is shown here with its context. Seattle patients were enrolled during active infection and followed longitudinally. This CDR3 region has 15 residues. V shed 1 base and J 7 bases; nucleotides not matched to a gene: 6. Germline V gene data show CDR1 as SGHTA and CDR2 as FQGNSA. The repertoire was sequenced with immunoSEQ multiplex PCR; TCRdb's copy has only in-frame clones and lacks some. The data show around 300,000 clones, 85% to 90% seen once. The data are from a study of blood T cell repertoires in COVID-19. On the study more broadly: Italy, Spain and the United States were the sources of the convalescent and acute COVID-19 samples. Nucleic acid was either cDNA or gDNA, and it came from T cells, B-cell-depleted T cells, or PBMCs.

The receptor was derived from a woman in her forties or fifties with COVID-19, enrolled during active disease. Sample: peripheral blood. This sequence joins TRBV7-2 and TRBJ1-2, with 10 nucleotides matching TRBD1. The DNA for the CDR3 is TGTGCCAGCAGCTTAGTAGGACAGGGGGTCGGTGGCTACACCTTC. Protein product: CASSLVGQGVGGYTF.